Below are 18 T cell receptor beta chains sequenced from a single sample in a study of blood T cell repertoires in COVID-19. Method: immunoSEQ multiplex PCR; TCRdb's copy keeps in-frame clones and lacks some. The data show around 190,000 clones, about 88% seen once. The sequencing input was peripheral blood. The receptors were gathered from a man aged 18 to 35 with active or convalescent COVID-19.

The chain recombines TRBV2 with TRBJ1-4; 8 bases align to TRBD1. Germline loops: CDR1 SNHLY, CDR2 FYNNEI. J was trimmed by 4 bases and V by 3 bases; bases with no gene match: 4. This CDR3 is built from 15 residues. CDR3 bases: TGTGCCAGCAGTGACGTCGGACAGGGTAATGAAAAACTGTTTTTT. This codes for CASSDVGQGNEKLFF.

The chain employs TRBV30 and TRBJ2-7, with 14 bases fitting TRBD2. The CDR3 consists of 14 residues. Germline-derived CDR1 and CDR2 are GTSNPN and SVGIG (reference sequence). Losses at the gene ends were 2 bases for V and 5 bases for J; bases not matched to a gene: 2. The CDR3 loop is CAWSQTSGGDEQYF. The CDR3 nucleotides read TGTGCCTGGAGTCAGACTAGCGGGGGGGACGAGCAGTACTTC.

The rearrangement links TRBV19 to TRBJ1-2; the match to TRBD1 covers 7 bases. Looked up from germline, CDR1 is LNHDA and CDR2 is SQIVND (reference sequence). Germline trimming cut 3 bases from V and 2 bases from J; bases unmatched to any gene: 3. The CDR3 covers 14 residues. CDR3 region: CASSIGDRNYGYTF. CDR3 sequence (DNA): TGTGCCAGTAGTATCGGGGACAGAAACTATGGCTACACCTTC.

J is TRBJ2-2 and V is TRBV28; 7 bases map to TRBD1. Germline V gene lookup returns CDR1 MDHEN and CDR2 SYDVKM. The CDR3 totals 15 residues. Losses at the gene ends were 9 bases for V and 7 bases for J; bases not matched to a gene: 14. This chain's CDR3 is CASENRGYKGGELFF. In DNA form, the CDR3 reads TGTGCCAGTGAAAACAGGGGCTACAAGGGCGGGGAGCTGTTTTTT.

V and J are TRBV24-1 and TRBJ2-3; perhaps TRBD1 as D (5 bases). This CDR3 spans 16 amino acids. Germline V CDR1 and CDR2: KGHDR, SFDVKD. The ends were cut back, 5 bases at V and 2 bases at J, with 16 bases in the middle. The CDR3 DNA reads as TGTGCCACCAGTGTCGGCAGGGCCTCCACCACAGATACGCAGTATTTT. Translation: CATSVGRASTTDTQYF.

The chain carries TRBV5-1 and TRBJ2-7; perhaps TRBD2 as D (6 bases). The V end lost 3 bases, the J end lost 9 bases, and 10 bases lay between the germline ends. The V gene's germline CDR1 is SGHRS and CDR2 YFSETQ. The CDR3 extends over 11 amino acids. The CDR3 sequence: CASSSRGAQYF. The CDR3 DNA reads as TGCGCCAGCAGCTCGCGGGGAGCGCAGTACTTC. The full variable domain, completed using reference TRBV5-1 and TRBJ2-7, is KAGVTQTPRYLIKTRGQQVTLSCSPISGHRSVSWYQQTPGQGLQFLFEYFSETQRNKGNFPGRFSGRQFSNSRSEMNVSTLELGDSALYLCASSSRGAQYFGPGTRLTVT.

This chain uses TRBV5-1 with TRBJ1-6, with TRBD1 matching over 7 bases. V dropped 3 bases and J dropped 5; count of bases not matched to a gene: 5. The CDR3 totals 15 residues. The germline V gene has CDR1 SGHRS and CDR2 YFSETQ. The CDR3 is CASSWDRINNSPLHF. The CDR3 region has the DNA TGCGCCAGCAGCTGGGACAGAATAAATAATTCACCCCTCCACTTT.

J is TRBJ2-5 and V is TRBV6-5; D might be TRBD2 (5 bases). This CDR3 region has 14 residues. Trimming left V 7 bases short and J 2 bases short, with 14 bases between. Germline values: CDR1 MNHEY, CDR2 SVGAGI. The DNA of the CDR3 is TGTGCCAGCACTCGAGCGGAGACACAAGAGACCCAGTACTTC. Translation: CASTRAETQETQYF.

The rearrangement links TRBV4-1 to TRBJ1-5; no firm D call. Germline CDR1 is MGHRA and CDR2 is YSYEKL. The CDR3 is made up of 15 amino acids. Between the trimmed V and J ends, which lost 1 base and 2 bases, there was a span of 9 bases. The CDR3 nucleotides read TGCGCCAGCAGCCAAGCCGGGAGCGGCAATCAGCCCCAGCATTTT. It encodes CASSQAGSGNQPQHF.

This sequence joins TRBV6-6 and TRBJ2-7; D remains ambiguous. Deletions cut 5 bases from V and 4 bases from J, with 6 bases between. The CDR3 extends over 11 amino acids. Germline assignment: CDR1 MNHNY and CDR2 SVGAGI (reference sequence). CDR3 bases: TGTGCCAGCAGTGGCTCGTACGAGCAGTACTTC. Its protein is CASSGSYEQYF.

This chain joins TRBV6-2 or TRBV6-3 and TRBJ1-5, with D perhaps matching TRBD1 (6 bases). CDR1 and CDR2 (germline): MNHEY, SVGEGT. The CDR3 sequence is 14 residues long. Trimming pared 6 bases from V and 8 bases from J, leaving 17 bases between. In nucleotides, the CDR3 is TGTGCCAGCAGCCCGGACAGCCCTGGGGAGCCCCAGCATTTT. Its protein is CASSPDSPGEPQHF.

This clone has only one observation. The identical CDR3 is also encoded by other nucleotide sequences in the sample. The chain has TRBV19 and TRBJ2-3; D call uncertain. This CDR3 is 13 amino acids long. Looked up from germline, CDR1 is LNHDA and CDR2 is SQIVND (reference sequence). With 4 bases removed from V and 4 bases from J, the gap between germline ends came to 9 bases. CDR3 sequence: CASSSGRADTQYF. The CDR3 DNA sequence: TGTGCCAGTAGTAGTGGTCGGGCAGATACGCAGTATTTT.

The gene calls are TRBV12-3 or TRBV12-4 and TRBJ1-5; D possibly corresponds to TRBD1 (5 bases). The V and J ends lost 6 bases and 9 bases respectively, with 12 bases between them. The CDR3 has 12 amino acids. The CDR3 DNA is TGTGCCAGCAGCTACGGGGGTGGGCCCCAGCATTTT. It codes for CASSYGGGPQHF.

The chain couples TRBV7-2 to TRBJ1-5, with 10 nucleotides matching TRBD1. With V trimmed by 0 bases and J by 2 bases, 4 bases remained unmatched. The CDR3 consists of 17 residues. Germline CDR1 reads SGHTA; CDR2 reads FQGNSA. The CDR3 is CASSLAGDRGGNQPQHF. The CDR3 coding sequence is TGTGCCAGCAGCTTAGCGGGGGACAGGGGAGGCAATCAGCCCCAGCATTTT.

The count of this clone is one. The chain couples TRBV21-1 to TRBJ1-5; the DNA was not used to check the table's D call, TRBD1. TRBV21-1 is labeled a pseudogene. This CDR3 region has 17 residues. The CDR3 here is CASSNPDSVGVNQPQHF. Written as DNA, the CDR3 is TGTGCCAGCAGCAATCCGGACAGCGTTGGAGTCAATCAGCCCCAGCATTTT.

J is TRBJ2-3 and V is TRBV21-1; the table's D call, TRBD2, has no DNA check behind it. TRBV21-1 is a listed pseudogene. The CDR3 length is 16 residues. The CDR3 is CASSKPLAGLKDTQYF. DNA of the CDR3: TGTGCCAGCAGCAAACCCCTAGCGGGGTTGAAAGATACGCAGTATTTT.

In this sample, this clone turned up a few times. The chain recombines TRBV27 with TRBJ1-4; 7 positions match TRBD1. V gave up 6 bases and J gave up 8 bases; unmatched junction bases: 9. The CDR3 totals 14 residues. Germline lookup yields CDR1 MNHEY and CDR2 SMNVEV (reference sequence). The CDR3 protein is CASRAGGSREKLFF. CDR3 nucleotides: TGTGCCAGCAGGGCAGGGGGATCTCGAGAAAAACTGTTTTTT.

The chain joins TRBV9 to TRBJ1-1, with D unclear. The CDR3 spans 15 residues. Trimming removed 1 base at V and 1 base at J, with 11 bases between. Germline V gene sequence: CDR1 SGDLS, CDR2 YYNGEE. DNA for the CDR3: TGTGCCAGCAGCGTATCGTTGGAGCCGAACACTGAAGCTTTCTTT. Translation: CASSVSLEPNTEAFF.